Each of the 26 T cell receptor beta chains below was sequenced from the same sample in a study of response to subunit inactivated influenza vaccine. TCRdb analysed the RT-PCR reads with MiXCR anew, one entry per CDR3 protein. The table has roughly 630,000 distinct CDR3 sequences, around 15% seen once. The sample in question was PBMCs from blood, obtained 14 to 15 days before vaccination. These TCRs come from a man between 45 and 60 years old who received an inactivated influenza vaccine.

The chain is built from TRBV5-1 and TRBJ2-1; no firm D call. V was trimmed by 0 bases and J by 2 bases, leaving 9 bases between them. The CDR3 runs to 15 residues. Germline lookup yields CDR1 SGHRS and CDR2 YFSETQ. The CDR3 coding sequence is TGCGCCAGCAGCTTGGATCTAACGACCTACAATGAGCAGTTCTTC. It translates to CASSLDLTTYNEQFF. Filled out from reference TRBV5-1 and TRBJ2-1, the complete variable domain reads KAGVTQTPRYLIKTRGQQVTLSCSPISGHRSVSWYQQTPGQGLQFLFEYFSETQRNKGNFPGRFSGRQFSNSRSEMNVSTLELGDSALYLCASSLDLTTYNEQFFGPGTRLTVL.

As to this clonotype: The junction differs from germline at one of its ends, possibly a read error. The chain carries TRBV9 and TRBJ1-1; D is unclear. The CDR3 has 14 residues. Per the germline V gene, CDR1 is SGDLS and CDR2 is YYNGEE. The CDR3 region is CAGSVRESWTEAFF. CDR3 bases: TGTGCCGGCAGCGTACGGGAGTCGTGGACTGAAGCTTTCTTT. Full variable domain (remainder filled in from reference TRBV9 and TRBJ1-1): DSGVTQTPKHLITATGQRVTLRCSPRSGDLSVYWYQQSLDQGLQFLIQYYNGEERAKGNILERFSAQQFPDLHSELNLSSLELGDSALYFCAGSVRESWTEAFFGQGTRLTVV.

The chain carries TRBV5-1 and TRBJ1-6; D perhaps matches TRBD1 (6 bases). V gave up 2 bases and J gave up 5 bases, with 17 bases separating them. Germline V gene data show CDR1 as SGHRS and CDR2 as YFSETQ. CDR3 size: 17 residues. Written as DNA, the CDR3 is TGCGCCAGCAGCTTAAGCCTGACAGGTAGAGATAATTCACCCCTCCACTTT. Translated, it gives CASSLSLTGRDNSPLHF.

The chain carries TRBV15 and TRBJ2-3, with 10 bases aligning to TRBD1. In germline, CDR1 is LNHNV, CDR2 YYDKDF (reference sequence). The CDR3 spans 15 residues. The J segment lost 3 bases and the V segment lost 3 bases, leaving 3 bases of the junction unmatched. The CDR3 sequence: CATSRRQGATDTQYF. In nucleotides, the CDR3 is TGTGCCACCAGCAGGAGACAGGGGGCAACAGATACGCAGTATTTT.

The chain combines TRBV6-2 or TRBV6-3 with TRBJ2-5, with 7 positions matching TRBD1. CDR1 is MNHEY, CDR2 SVGEGT, per germline. The CDR3 length is 16 residues. Trimming took 5 bases from V and 1 from J; bases not matched to a gene: 10. The CDR3 here is CASSGGQDLAQETQYF. In DNA form, the CDR3 reads TGTGCCAGCAGTGGAGGACAGGACCTCGCCCAAGAGACCCAGTACTTC.

The chain combines TRBV6-1 with TRBJ2-7, with D perhaps TRBD2 (5 bases). The V end lost 10 bases, the J end lost 7 bases, and 20 bases lay between the germline ends. The CDR3 is 13 amino acids. CDR1 is MNHNS and CDR2 is SASEGT in the germline V gene. CDR3 sequence (DNA): TGTGCCACCTCCCCGGGGATCTCTTTAGAGCAGTACTTC. This codes for CATSPGISLEQYF.

This clonotype turned up a few times. The chain joins TRBV9 to TRBJ2-3; the D is unclear. The CDR3 loop spans 14 amino acids. V lost 1 base and J lost 5, with 11 bases in between. The germline CDR1 and CDR2 sequences are SGDLS and YYNGEE. DNA for the CDR3: TGTGCCAGCAGCGTATTGCTAGGGAAAGATACGCAGTATTTT. Translation gives CASSVLLGKDTQYF.

This clonotype was counted between two and nine times. CDR3 in amino acids: CSARDPLQGTSTGELFF. CDR3 DNA sequence: TGCAGTGCTAGAGATCCTCTACAGGGGACTTCCACCGGGGAGCTGTTTTTT. The rearrangement joins TRBV20-1 to TRBJ2-2; D is possibly TRBD1 (7 bases). Germline assignment: CDR1 DFQATT and CDR2 SNEGSKA (reference sequence). The germline V and J ends were trimmed by 0 bases and 4 bases, with 18 bases remaining between them. This CDR3 has 17 amino acids.

J is TRBJ1-5 and V is TRBV4-1; D is unresolved. The CDR3 length is 16 residues. Trimming took 0 bases from V and 4 from J, leaving 13 bases between them. The V gene's germline CDR1 is MGHRA and CDR2 YSYEKL. CDR3 sequence reads: CASSQERYGRNQPQHF. As DNA, the CDR3 is TGCGCCAGCAGCCAAGAAAGATACGGGCGGAATCAGCCCCAGCATTTT.

This clonotype appeared many times. The chain recombines TRBV6-5 with TRBJ1-1, with D unclear. Germline CDR1 MNHEY, CDR2 SVGAGI. The CDR3 consists of 14 residues. Between the trimmed V and J ends, which lost 2 bases and 3 bases, there was a span of 10 bases. The CDR3 sequence: CASSYDPLYTEAFF. In DNA, the CDR3 is TGTGCCAGCAGTTACGATCCTCTATACACTGAAGCTTTCTTT.

This clonotype was observed a few times. This chain connects TRBV6-5 to TRBJ1-6, with D unclear. CDR1 is MNHEY and CDR2 is SVGAGI in the germline V gene. V was trimmed by 7 bases and J by 6 bases, leaving 16 bases between them. The CDR3 is 15 residues long. CDR3 residues: CASNSRVSGNSPLHF. As DNA, the CDR3 is TGTGCCAGCAATTCTAGGGTGAGCGGTAATTCACCCCTCCACTTT.

This clonotype has a handful of counts. The chain couples TRBV9 to TRBJ2-3, with unresolved D. The CDR3 consists of 15 residues. Per germline, CDR1 SGDLS and CDR2 YYNGEE. V lost 2 bases and J 0 bases, leaving 10 bases between the germline ends. This chain's CDR3 is CASSVSGISTDTQYF. The CDR3 region has the DNA TGTGCCAGCAGCGTTTCAGGTATTAGCACAGATACGCAGTATTTT.

This chain links TRBV18 with TRBJ1-2, with 7 nucleotides matching TRBD1. V shed 3 bases, J shed 4 bases, and the junction held 11 bases outside the gene matches. The germline V gene encodes CDR1 KGHSH and CDR2 LQKENI. The CDR3 consists of 16 residues. CDR3: CASSPATGESSYGYTF. CDR3 DNA: TGTGCCAGCTCACCTGCCACAGGGGAATCGTCCTATGGCTACACCTTC.

This clonotype has only a few counts. CDR3 in DNA: TGCGCCAGCAGCGGGGGACTGAGCTCCTACGAGCAGTACTTC. It yields the protein CASSGGLSSYEQYF. The chain combines TRBV5-1 with TRBJ2-7; possible D gene TRBD2, 6 bases. V shed 4 bases and J shed 0 bases, with 11 bases lying between them. There are 14 residues in the CDR3. CDR1 is SGHRS, CDR2 YFSETQ, per germline.

This chain joins TRBV2 and TRBJ2-5; TRBD2 matches at 10 bases. This CDR3 region has 15 residues. Germline V CDR1 and CDR2: SNHLY, FYNNEI. Trimming took 4 bases from V and 2 from J; bases not matched to a gene: 4. The CDR3 region has the DNA TGTGCCAGCAGTGGGGATAGCGGGAGGCAAGAGACCCAGTACTTC. Translation: CASSGDSGRQETQYF.

This clonotype turned up a few times. V and J are TRBV20-1 and TRBJ2-7, with 8 bases aligning to TRBD1. Per germline, CDR1 DFQATT and CDR2 SNEGSKA (reference sequence). Trimming cost V 1 base and J 9 bases; bases outside gene matches: 2. This CDR3 is 11 amino acids long. CDR3 residues: CSARVGTGQYF. In nucleotides, the CDR3 is TGCAGTGCTAGAGTTGGGACAGGGCAGTACTTC.

J is TRBJ2-7 and V is TRBV7-9; no clear D gene. The CDR3 extends over 16 amino acids. Germline V gene sequence: CDR1 SEHNR, CDR2 FQNEAQ (reference sequence). Trimming shortened V by 7 bases and J by 2 bases, and 21 bases separated the two germline ends. The CDR3 loop is CASTLPTRAGAYEQYF. The CDR3 bases are TGTGCCAGCACCCTCCCAACTCGTGCAGGCGCCTACGAGCAGTACTTC. Together with reference TRBV7-9 and TRBJ2-7, the CDR3 gives the full variable domain: DTGVSQNPRHKITKRGQNVTFRCDPISEHNRLYWYRQTLGQGPEFLTYFQNEAQLEKSRLLSDRFSAERPKGSFSTLEIQRTEQGDSAMYLCASTLPTRAGAYEQYFGPGTRLTVT.

Many counts were recorded for this clonotype. The V and J genes are TRBV6-2 or TRBV6-3 and TRBJ2-3, with a weak D call TRBD2 (6 bases). Germline lookup yields CDR1 MNHEY and CDR2 SVGEGT. The CDR3 length is 16 residues. V lost 0 bases, J lost 8 bases, and 18 bases lay in between. Written as DNA, the CDR3 is TGTGCCAGCAGTTACTCGATAATGGGAGGCGAAGGTACGCAGTATTTT. Amino acids: CASSYSIMGGEGTQYF.

Here the CDR3 reads CASSHSGTGKETQYF. DNA of the CDR3: TGCGCCAGCAGCCATTCCGGGACAGGGAAAGAGACCCAGTACTTC. This rearrangement joins TRBV4-3 to TRBJ2-5; 9 nucleotides match TRBD1. V shed 3 bases, J shed 3 bases, and the junction held 5 bases outside the gene matches. This CDR3 has 15 residues. Germline CDR1 is LGHNA and CDR2 is YSLEER.

In DNA form, the CDR3 reads TGTGCCAGCAGCAAACAGGGAAACTACAATGAGCAGTTCTTC. This codes for CASSKQGNYNEQFF. The rearrangement links TRBV4-2 to TRBJ2-1, with TRBD1 as a possible D gene (6 bases). V lost 5 bases, J lost 3 bases, and 11 bases lay in between. Per the germline V gene, CDR1 is LGHNA and CDR2 is YNFKEQ. The CDR3 has 14 residues.

This clonotype was found many times. V gene TRBV5-1 combines with J gene TRBJ2-2, with D maybe TRBD1 (6 bases). Per the germline V gene, CDR1 is SGHRS and CDR2 is YFSETQ. The germline V and J ends were trimmed by 1 base and 0 bases, with 7 bases remaining between them. This CDR3 region has 15 residues. The CDR3 DNA is TGCGCCAGCAGCTTGACAGGGCCGAACACCGGGGAGCTGTTTTTT. Its protein is CASSLTGPNTGELFF.

This clonotype came up a few times. The chain carries TRBV20-1 and TRBJ2-1; 8 bases match TRBD1. V was clipped by 3 bases and J by 7 bases; unmatched bases: 8. The CDR3 spans 14 residues. Germline CDR1 reads DFQATT; CDR2 reads SNEGSKA (reference sequence). CDR3 in amino acids: CSARGGQGRNEQFF. For the CDR3, the DNA is TGCAGTGCTAGGGGAGGACAGGGAAGGAATGAGCAGTTCTTC.

The chain recombines TRBV7-8 with TRBJ2-5; 12 nucleotides agree with TRBD2. The junction had 3 bases not matched to a gene; V was cut back by 0 bases and J by 4 bases. In germline, CDR1 is SGHVS, CDR2 FQNEAQ. The CDR3 sequence is 16 residues long. The CDR3 DNA is TGTGCCAGCAGCTTAGCGACTAGCGGGAGTGGAGAGACCCAGTACTTC. It yields the protein CASSLATSGSGETQYF. Complete variable domain (other parts from reference TRBV7-8 and TRBJ2-5): GAGVSQSPRYKVAKRGQDVALRCDPISGHVSLFWYQQALGQGPEFLTYFQNEAQLDKSGLPSDRFFAERPEGSVSTLKIQRTQQEDSAVYLCASSLATSGSGETQYFGPGTRLLVL.

This clonotype came up a few times. The chain couples TRBV20-1 to TRBJ2-1; D tentatively fits TRBD1 or TRBD2 (5 bases each). V was cut by 6 bases and J by 1 base, with 10 bases left in between. Per the germline V gene, CDR1 is DFQATT and CDR2 is SNEGSKA (reference sequence). This CDR3 contains 13 residues. The CDR3 here is CSAEGPSYNEQFF. The CDR3 DNA follows: TGCAGTGCCGAGGGGCCGTCCTACAATGAGCAGTTCTTC.

This sequence joins TRBV28 and TRBJ1-2; D might be TRBD1 (5 bases). Trimming left V 10 bases short and J 2 bases short, with 14 bases between. Germline CDR1 MDHEN, CDR2 SYDVKM. The CDR3 contains 13 residues. The CDR3 protein is CAIFSRANYGYTF. The CDR3 DNA reads as TGTGCCATCTTTTCCAGGGCGAACTATGGCTACACCTTC.

This clonotype was seen only a few times. The J gene is TRBJ1-3, the V gene TRBV2, with no clear D. CDR1 is SNHLY and CDR2 is FYNNEI in the germline V gene. The CDR3 runs 15 residues. Trimming took 8 bases from V and 0 from J, leaving 14 bases between them. The CDR3 reads CASVTDASSGNTIYF. DNA of the CDR3: TGTGCCAGCGTAACCGACGCCAGCTCTGGAAACACCATATATTTT.